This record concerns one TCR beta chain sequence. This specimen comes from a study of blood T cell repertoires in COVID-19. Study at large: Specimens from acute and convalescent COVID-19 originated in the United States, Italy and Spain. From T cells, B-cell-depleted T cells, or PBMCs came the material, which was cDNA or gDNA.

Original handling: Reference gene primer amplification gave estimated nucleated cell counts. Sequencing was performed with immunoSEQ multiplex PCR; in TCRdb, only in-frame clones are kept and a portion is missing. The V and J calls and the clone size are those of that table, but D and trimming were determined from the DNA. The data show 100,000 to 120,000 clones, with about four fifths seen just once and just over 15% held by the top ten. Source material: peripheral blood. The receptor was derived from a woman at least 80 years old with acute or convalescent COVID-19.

CDR3 nucleotides: TGTGCCAGCAGTTCGGCGGGGACCCAGTACTTC. Amino acids: CASSSAGTQYF. The V call is TRBV12-3 or TRBV12-4, the J call TRBJ2-5; D is possibly TRBD2 (5 bases). The CDR3 has 11 residues. The V gene lost 4 bases and the J gene lost 7 bases, with 7 bases spanning the gap.